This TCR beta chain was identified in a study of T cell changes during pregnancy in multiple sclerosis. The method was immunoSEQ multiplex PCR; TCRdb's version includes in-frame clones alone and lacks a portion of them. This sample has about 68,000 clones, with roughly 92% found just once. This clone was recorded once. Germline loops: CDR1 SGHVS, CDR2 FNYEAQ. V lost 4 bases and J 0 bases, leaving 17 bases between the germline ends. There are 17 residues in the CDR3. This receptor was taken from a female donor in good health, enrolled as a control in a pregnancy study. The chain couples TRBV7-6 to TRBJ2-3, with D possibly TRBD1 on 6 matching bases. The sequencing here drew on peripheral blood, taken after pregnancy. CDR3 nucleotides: TGTGCCAGCAGCTACCGAACCGGGACACTGAGCACAGATACGCAGTATTTT. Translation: CASSYRTGTLSTDTQYF.